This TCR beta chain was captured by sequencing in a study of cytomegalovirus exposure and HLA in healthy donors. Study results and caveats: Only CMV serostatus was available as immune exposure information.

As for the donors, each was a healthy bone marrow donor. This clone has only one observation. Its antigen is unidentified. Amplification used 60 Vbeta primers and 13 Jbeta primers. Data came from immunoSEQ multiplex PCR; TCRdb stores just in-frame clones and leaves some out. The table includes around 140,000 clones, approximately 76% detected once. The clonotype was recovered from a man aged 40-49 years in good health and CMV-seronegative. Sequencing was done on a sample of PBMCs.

The CDR3 reads CASSLVQGGYEQYF. CDR3 in DNA: TGCGCCAGCAGCTTAGTCCAGGGAGGCTACGAGCAGTACTTC. The chain carries TRBV5-1 and TRBJ2-7, with D perhaps TRBD2 (6 bases). The V gene lost 2 bases and the J gene lost 3 bases, with 12 bases spanning the gap. Germline loops: CDR1 SGHRS, CDR2 YFSETQ. The CDR3 runs 14 residues.